A selection of T cell receptor beta chains follows, all from one sample in a study of T cell repertoires in cytomegalovirus infection. These receptors lack a known antigen. TCRdb reprocessed the reads with MiXCR, giving one entry per CDR3 protein. In the table there are 700,000 to 900,000 distinct CDR3 sequences, almost 30% of which are singletons. Sample: cultured CD8+ T cells from PBMCs, taken from culture after CMV antigen stimulation. All receptors come from a human donor in good health (CMV status not recorded). Some clones in this sample may be carry-over from other donors' samples. The CDR3 runs from the conserved cysteine through the conserved F or W. A D gene is named only where the DNA matches it firmly. Size is omitted from some rows. Given values are once, few, many or a class for expanded clones.

J gene,V gene,D gene,clone size,CDR3 protein,CDR3 DNA
TRBJ1-1,TRBV27,TRBD1,few,CASSQRQGEAFF,TGTGCCAGCAGCCAGAGACAGGGGGAAGCTTTCTTT
TRBJ1-2,TRBV12-3/TRBV12-4,NA,NA,CASSLDGGRIEGYTF,TGTGCCAGCAGTTTGGATGGAGGGAGGATCGAAGGCTACACCTTC
TRBJ1-2,TRBV12-3/TRBV12-4,TRBD1,NA,CASSSTGQGQRDGYTF,TGTGCCAGCAGTTCGACGGGACAGGGACAAAGGGATGGCTACACCTTC
TRBJ2-5,TRBV4-3,TRBD2,few,CASSQGPGGGGETQYF,TGCGCCAGCAGCCAAGGCCCTGGCGGGGGGGGTGAGACCCAGTACTTC
TRBJ2-3,TRBV7-9,NA,NA,CASSDHFGSVGADTQYF,TGTGCCAGCAGCGACCATTTTGGCAGCGTCGGCGCAGATACGCAGTATTTT
TRBJ1-5,TRBV7-6,NA,NA,CASSTGQLQPQHF,TGTGCCAGCAGCACAGGACAGTTACAGCCCCAGCATTTT
TRBJ2-1,TRBV11-3,TRBD1,few,CASSDRDRGLGEQFF,TGTGCCAGCAGCGACCGGGACAGGGGTTTGGGAGAGCAGTTCTTC
TRBJ1-1,TRBV6-2/TRBV6-3,NA,NA,CASSGREMNTEAFF,TGTGCCAGCAGCGGGAGAGAAATGAACACTGAAGCTTTCTTT
TRBJ2-1,TRBV7-2,TRBD2,many,CASSLKTSGGPYNEQFF,TGTGCCAGCAGCTTAAAGACTAGCGGTGGGCCCTACAATGAGCAGTTCTTC
TRBJ1-5,TRBV7-6,TRBD1,many,CASSATGAGNQPQHF,TGTGCCAGCAGCGCGACAGGGGCCGGAAATCAGCCCCAGCATTTT
TRBJ1-5,TRBV28,NA,few,CASSARGFNQPQHF,TGTGCCAGCAGTGCTAGGGGTTTCAATCAGCCCCAGCATTTT
TRBJ1-6,TRBV4-1,NA,few,CASSQDRANSPLHF,TGCGCCAGCAGCCAAGATAGGGCGAATTCACCCCTCCACTTT
TRBJ2-1,TRBV9,NA,NA,CASNPPSGNEQFF,TGTGCCAGCAATCCTCCCTCCGGAAATGAGCAGTTCTTC
TRBJ2-1,TRBV6-1,TRBD2,few,CASSSNRPGLAGGSEQFF,TGTGCCAGCAGTTCCAATCGTCCGGGACTAGCGGGGGGAAGCGAGCAGTTCTTC